The next 8 T cell receptor beta chains were all read from a single sample in a study of T cell responses to AZD1222 COVID-19 vaccine. This table comes from immunoSEQ multiplex PCR, and its TCRdb copy is limited to in-frame clones, with some not included. This table holds about 59,000 clones, 89% found once. The input for sequencing was peripheral blood, taken 28 days after the second AZD1222 dose. These receptor sequences come from an adult who received the AZD1222 COVID-19 vaccine.

V and J are TRBV10-1 and TRBJ2-7; the match to TRBD2 covers 7 bases. Germline-derived CDR1 and CDR2 are WNHNN and SYGVQD (reference sequence). V dropped 3 bases and J dropped 3; count of bases not matched to a gene: 5. The length of the CDR3 is 14 residues. The CDR3 DNA reads TGCGCCAGCAGTGAAGGCGGGAGTCTCTACGAGCAGTACTTC. Translating gives CASSEGGSLYEQYF.

V and J are TRBV19 and TRBJ1-3; D not resolved. The CDR3 has 14 residues. The V end was cut by 7 bases, the J end by 1 base, with 11 bases between. Germline V gives CDR1 LNHDA, CDR2 SQIVND (reference sequence). CDR3 nucleotide sequence: TGTGCCAGTATCTCCGGAGGGTCTGGAAACACCATATATTTT. It translates to CASISGGSGNTIYF.

The chain couples TRBV7-8 to TRBJ2-7; 12 nucleotides align to TRBD2. The V segment lost 5 bases and the J segment 3 bases; nucleotides outside the gene matches: 11. This CDR3 is 17 amino acids long. Looked up from germline, CDR1 is SGHVS and CDR2 is FQNEAQ. The CDR3 reads CASSPLPRTSGNYEQYF. The CDR3 coding sequence is TGTGCCAGCAGCCCGCTCCCGAGGACTAGCGGGAACTACGAGCAGTACTTC.

This chain uses TRBV14 with TRBJ1-6; tentatively, D is TRBD1 (6 bases). Trimming stripped 1 base from V and 6 bases from J, with 7 bases between. Germline assignment: CDR1 SGHDN and CDR2 FVKESK. The CDR3 is 14 residues long. The CDR3 DNA reads as TGTGCCAGCAGCCAAGGGACAGCTAATTCACCCCTCCACTTT. Translating it yields CASSQGTANSPLHF.

This sequence joins TRBV6-5 and TRBJ2-2; 9 nucleotides align to TRBD1. Trimming cost V 6 bases and J 3 bases; bases outside gene matches: 5. The CDR3 is 15 residues long. CDR1 is MNHEY, CDR2 SVGAGI, per germline. The CDR3 spells CASSPGQGYTGELFF. DNA of the CDR3: TGTGCCAGCAGCCCAGGACAGGGGTACACCGGGGAGCTGTTTTTT.

This chain connects TRBV19 to TRBJ2-5; 13 bases fit TRBD2. Germline CDR1 LNHDA, CDR2 SQIVND (reference sequence). The CDR3 runs 17 residues. The ends lost 6 bases at V and 3 bases at J; junction bases unmatched: 10. In DNA, the CDR3 is TGTGCCAGTAGGAAAGGGACCGGGACTAGCGGGGAAGAGACCCAGTACTTC. Residues: CASRKGTGTSGEETQYF.

The chain employs TRBV20-1 and TRBJ2-3; D is undetermined. Between the trimmed V and J ends, which lost 3 bases and 0 bases, there was a span of 4 bases. Per germline, CDR1 DFQATT and CDR2 SNEGSKA (reference sequence). The CDR3 consists of 12 residues. Here the CDR3 reads CSASGSTDTQYF. CDR3 DNA sequence: TGCAGTGCTAGTGGGAGCACAGATACGCAGTATTTT.

This clone appeared once. The genes are TRBV24-1 and TRBJ1-5, with no clear D. V dropped 5 bases and J dropped 12 bases, with 4 bases sitting between them. The germline gives CDR1 KGHDR, CDR2 SFDVKD. The CDR3 is 9 amino acids. For the CDR3, the DNA is TGTGCCACCAGTGTCGACCAGCATTTT. It yields the protein CATSVDQHF.